This is a list of T cell receptor beta chains from one sample in a study of early T cells in non-severe SARS-CoV-2 infection. TCRdb ran MiXCR on the 5' RACE reads and lists one entry per CDR3 protein. The sample contains approximately 37,000 distinct CDR3 sequences, about 7.4% of which appear only once. The input for sequencing was whole blood, taken at baseline. The receptors shown here come from an adult who was a healthcare worker with PCR-confirmed SARS-CoV-2 infection or an uninfected control (not recorded which). Both conserved end residues are part of each CDR3. A D gene is named only where the DNA matches it firmly. Rows may omit the clone size; those that give it use once, few, many or a size class.

>.|TRBV5-1|TRBJ2-6|.
TGCGCCAGCAGCTTTTCCCTGCGGGGAACTGGGGCCAACGTCCTGACTTTC
CASSFSLRGTGANVLTF
>.|TRBV24-1|TRBJ2-2|.
TGTGCCACCAGTGATTATGGGACGAAGCGGGCCGCGAACACCGGGGAGCTGTTTTTT
CATSDYGTKRAANTGELFF
>.|TRBV7-9|TRBJ1-4|.
TGTGCCAGCAGCTTAGGGGTACAGAGCTATGAAAAACTGTTTTTT
CASSLGVQSYEKLFF
>.|TRBV5-4|TRBJ2-7|TRBD1
TGTGCCAGCAGCTTGGGCGCGACAGGGGTCGAGCAGTACTTC
CASSLGATGVEQYF
>many|TRBV7-2|TRBJ1-5|TRBD1
TGTGCCAGCAGCTTAGCGGGCAGGGGGCGTGAGCCCCAGCATTTT
CASSLAGRGREPQHF
>few|TRBV7-8|TRBJ1-1|.
TGTGCCGTTGGGGACCTTTCTCGGATGAACACTGAAGCTTTCTTT
CAVGDLSRMNTEAFF
>few|TRBV4-1|TRBJ2-1|.
TGCGCCAGCAGCCAAGATAACGTCATAGGTGAGCAGTTCTTC
CASSQDNVIGEQFF
>.|TRBV6-1|TRBJ2-2|TRBD1
TGTGCCAGCAGGGAACCCGGGACAGGGGGCACCGGGGAGCTGTTTTTT
CASREPGTGGTGELFF
>few|TRBV20-1|TRBJ2-6|.
TGCAGTGCCTATACAGGGTCAGGGGCCAACGTCCTGACTTTC
CSAYTGSGANVLTF
>many|TRBV6-6|TRBJ1-2|.
TGTGCCGCCCGGGGCGATGGCTACACCTTC
CAARGDGYTF
>many|TRBV7-7|TRBJ2-2|.
TGTGCCAGCAGCTCAAACAGCAAAAGCACCGGGGAGCTGTTTTTT
CASSSNSKSTGELFF
>.|TRBV7-2|TRBJ2-2|.
TGTGCCAGCAGCCCAGTCCAGGGTACGGTCGGGGAGCTGTTTTTT
CASSPVQGTVGELFF
>many|TRBV7-2|TRBJ2-2|.
TGTGCCAGCAGTCAACAGGGATACTCCACCGGGGAGCTGTTTTTT
CASSQQGYSTGELFF
>few|TRBV2|TRBJ2-7|.
TGTGCCAGCAGGGTCCAGAGCTCCTACGAGCAGTACTTC
CASRVQSSYEQYF
>.|TRBV5-4|TRBJ1-1|.
TGTGCCAGCAGCTTGGATGGGGGAAGGTACACTGAAGCTTTCTTT
CASSLDGGRYTEAFF
>.|TRBV4-1|TRBJ2-5|.
TGCGCCAGCAGCCTGGCAGGTGTACAAGAGACCCAGTACTTC
CASSLAGVQETQYF
>.|TRBV2|TRBJ2-5|.
TGTGCCAGCAGCCGGGGCAGTTCGTACCAAGAGACCCAGTACTTC
CASSRGSSYQETQYF
>few|TRBV6-6|TRBJ2-1|.
TGTGCCAGCAGTTACGGGGGGAACCCCTACAATGAGCAGTTCTTC
CASSYGGNPYNEQFF
>.|TRBV6-2/TRBV6-3|TRBJ1-1|.
TGTGCCAGCAGTTATCGGGCAGGGGCTGGGAACACTGAAGCTTTCTTT
CASSYRAGAGNTEAFF
>few|TRBV6-2/TRBV6-3|TRBJ2-5|TRBD2
TGTGCCAGCAACCTAAGCGGGGCGAGGAATCAAGAGACCCAGTACTTC
CASNLSGARNQETQYF
>.|TRBV12-3/TRBV12-4|TRBJ2-3|.
TGTGCCAGCAGTTTACTAGCCCCAGATACGCAGTATTTT
CASSLLAPDTQYF
>many|TRBV16|TRBJ1-3|.
TGTGCCAGCAGCCAATCAGGGCAGAACTCTGGAAACACCATATATTTT
CASSQSGQNSGNTIYF
>many|TRBV6-6|TRBJ2-2|.
TGTGCCAGCAGACCCCCCGGGTTGGCCGGGGAGCTGTTTTTT
CASRPPGLAGELFF
>.|TRBV19|TRBJ2-2|TRBD1
TGTGCCAGTAGTATAAGAGGGGGCGGAGCGAACACCGGGGAGCTGTTTTTT
CASSIRGGGANTGELFF
>.|TRBV18|TRBJ1-2|.
TGTGCCAGCTCACCTTTGACAAGCTATGGCTACACCTTC
CASSPLTSYGYTF
>few|TRBV7-6|TRBJ2-2|.
TGTGCCAGCAGCTTAGCCCAAAACACCGGGGAGCTGTTTTTT
CASSLAQNTGELFF
>few|TRBV6-6|TRBJ2-7|TRBD2
TGTGCCAGCAGTTACGACCTAGCGGTCGAGCAGTACTTC
CASSYDLAVEQYF
>.|TRBV11-2|TRBJ2-2|.
TGTGCCAGCAGCCTTCAGCCGGGCGGGGACACCGGGGAGCTGTTTTTT
CASSLQPGGDTGELFF
>.|TRBV5-4|TRBJ2-4|.
TGTGCCAGCAGCTTGGGGCAGGGTGAAAACATTCAGTACTTC
CASSLGQGENIQYF
>few|TRBV6-4|TRBJ2-2|.
TGTGCCAGCAGTTCGTCGAGCATGAACACCGGGGAGCTGTTTTTT
CASSSSSMNTGELFF
>many|TRBV10-1|TRBJ1-1|.
TGCGCCAGCAGTGAGTCGTCAGGGTACCGCACTGAAGCTTTCTTT
CASSESSGYRTEAFF
>.|TRBV19|TRBJ1-5|TRBD1
TGTGCCAGTAGTTCCCCGGGACAGGGGTCCAATCAGCCCCAGCATTTT
CASSSPGQGSNQPQHF
>many|TRBV7-8|TRBJ2-1|.
TGTGCCAGCAGCCCAGGGGGGGTTGAGCAGTTCTTC
CASSPGGVEQFF
>few|TRBV14|TRBJ1-5|.
TGTGCCAGCAGCCAAGAACCACTGAACGATAGCAATCAGCCCCAGCATTTT
CASSQEPLNDSNQPQHF
>.|TRBV20-1|TRBJ2-2|.
TGCAGTGCTAGTAGGGGACTCGGGGAGCTGTTTTTT
CSASRGLGELFF
>.|TRBV20-1|TRBJ2-5|TRBD2
TGCAGTGCTTCGGGGGGGCGAGGGACCCAGTACTTC
CSASGGRGTQYF
>.|TRBV5-1|TRBJ1-5|.
TGCGCCAGCAGGCCCCAGATGGGGGGCGAGCCCCAGCATTTT
CASRPQMGGEPQHF
>many|TRBV14|TRBJ2-1|.
TGTGCCAGCAGCCAACTTGGGACTCATAGCTCCTACAATGAGCAGTTCTTC
CASSQLGTHSSYNEQFF
>few|TRBV10-3|TRBJ2-7|.
TGTGCCATCAGTGACAGCTCCTACGAGCAGTACTTC
CAISDSSYEQYF
>few|TRBV12-5|TRBJ2-2|.
TGTGCTAGTGGTTTCTTGAACACCGGGGAGCTGTTTTTT
CASGFLNTGELFF
>.|TRBV18|TRBJ2-3|.
TGTGCCAGCTCCCCACGGGCTACCGGCACAGATACGCAGTATTTT
CASSPRATGTDTQYF
>few|TRBV3-1|TRBJ2-1|TRBD2
TGTGCCAGCAGCCAAGGCGGGGGGGGAAACAATGAGCAGTTCTTC
CASSQGGGGNNEQFF
>.|TRBV27|TRBJ2-2|TRBD2
TGTGCCAGCAGTTTATCGGCGGGGGGTAACACCGGGGAGCTGTTTTTT
CASSLSAGGNTGELFF
>few|TRBV7-9|TRBJ2-7|.
TGTGCCAGCAGCGGGGCAGTGAGGGAGCAGTACTTC
CASSGAVREQYF
>many|TRBV7-2|TRBJ2-3|.
TGTGCCAGCAGCTTGCGAGGGGGTCCCACAGATACGCAGTATTTT
CASSLRGGPTDTQYF
>few|TRBV12-3/TRBV12-4|TRBJ2-6|TRBD1
TGTGCCAGCAGTCTCCAGGGGGCTGGGGCCAACGTCCTGACTTTC
CASSLQGAGANVLTF
>.|TRBV11-2|TRBJ2-3|.
TGTGCCAGCAGCTTAATTCAGGGGCGGAATTCGCAGTATTTT
CASSLIQGRNSQYF
>many|TRBV5-1|TRBJ1-1|.
TGCGCCAGCAGCTTGGAGGCGAACACTGAAGCTTTCTTT
CASSLEANTEAFF
>few|TRBV2|TRBJ2-7|.
TGTGCCAGTGTGGGGACACCCTCCTACGAGCAGTACTTC
CASVGTPSYEQYF
>.|TRBV5-5|TRBJ1-5|TRBD1
TGTGCCAGCAGCGCGGGACAGGGAAATAGCAATCAGCCCCAGCATTTT
CASSAGQGNSNQPQHF
>few|TRBV12-3/TRBV12-4|TRBJ2-7|.
TGTGCCAGCAGTGCGAGAGAGAGCAAGCAGTACTTC
CASSARESKQYF
>.|TRBV27|TRBJ2-1|.
TGTGCCAGCAGTCCCCGCCGGCCCGACAATGAGCAGTTCTTC
CASSPRRPDNEQFF
>few|TRBV7-9|TRBJ2-1|.
TGTGCCAGCATGCGGGACAGATACTACAATGAGCAGTTCTTC
CASMRDRYYNEQFF